The 17 T cell receptor beta chains below were found in one sample sequenced in a study of blood T cell repertoires in COVID-19. Sequenced by immunoSEQ multiplex PCR; TCRdb stores in-frame clones only, minus some. The table records around 95,000 clones, 81% of them present only once. The sample comprised peripheral blood. All receptors derive from a woman at least 80 years old with acute or convalescent COVID-19.

The chain joins TRBV6-2 or TRBV6-3 to TRBJ1-5; a possible D gene is TRBD1 (5 bases). CDR1 and CDR2 from the germline V gene are MNHEY and SVGEGT. The CDR3 runs to 14 residues. Trimming took 0 bases from V and 7 from J, leaving 10 bases between them. CDR3 protein: CASSYSGGNQPQHF. In nucleotides, the CDR3 is TGTGCCAGCAGTTACTCCGGGGGGAACCAGCCCCAGCATTTT.

CDR3 coding DNA: TGTGCCAGCAGCTTTGGACAGGGTCGGACTGAAGCTTTCTTT. Translation: CASSFGQGRTEAFF. V is TRBV7-2 and J is TRBJ1-1; the match to TRBD1 covers 8 bases. CDR3 size: 14 residues. Germline CDR1 reads SGHTA; CDR2 reads FQGNSA. V lost 3 bases to trimming and J lost 5 bases; unmatched junction nucleotides: 5.

V is TRBV28 and J is TRBJ2-1; no clear D. The CDR3 totals 15 residues. V was cut by 2 bases and J by 0 bases, with 8 bases left in between. Germline-derived CDR1 and CDR2 are MDHEN and SYDVKM. The DNA of the CDR3 is TGTGCCAGCAGTTTAGCGCAACCCTCCTACAATGAGCAGTTCTTC. Protein sequence: CASSLAQPSYNEQFF. The full variable domain, completed using reference TRBV28 and TRBJ2-1, is DVKVTQSSRYLVKRTGEKVFLECVQDMDHENMFWYRQDPGLGLRLIYFSYDVKMKEKGDIPEGYSVSREKKERFSLILESASTNQTSMYLCASSLAQPSYNEQFFGPGTRLTVL.

The rearrangement links TRBV2 to TRBJ1-1; TRBD1 might be the D (6 bases). Germline V gives CDR1 SNHLY, CDR2 FYNNEI. V gave up 5 bases and J gave up 2 bases, with 9 bases separating them. CDR3 length: 13 amino acids. The CDR3 sequence: CASSIGGNTEAFF. The CDR3 coding sequence is TGTGCCAGCAGTATAGGGGGAAACACTGAAGCTTTCTTT. The variable domain in full, with the rest retrieved from reference TRBV2 and TRBJ1-1, is EPEVTQTPSHQVTQMGQEVILRCVPISNHLYFYWYRQILGQKVEFLVSFYNNEISEKSEIFDDQFSVERPDGSNFTLKIRSTKLEDSAMYFCASSIGGNTEAFFGQGTRLTVV.

The chain recombines TRBV11-2 with TRBJ1-2; no definite D call. V dropped 3 bases and J dropped 8 bases, with 13 bases sitting between them. Per the germline V gene, CDR1 is SGHAT and CDR2 is FQNNGV. The CDR3 consists of 13 residues. This CDR3 is CASSLAGSGGYTF. In DNA, the CDR3 is TGTGCCAGCAGCTTGGCCGGGAGCGGGGGCTACACCTTC.

The chain links TRBV5-4 to TRBJ2-3; D gene unclear. This CDR3 spans 13 amino acids. V lost 1 base and J lost 2, with 5 bases in between. Germline lookup yields CDR1 SGHNT and CDR2 YYREEE (reference sequence). The CDR3 loop is CASSLPVTDTQYF. As DNA, the CDR3 is TGTGCCAGCAGCTTGCCCGTCACAGATACGCAGTATTTT. The full variable domain, rest sourced from reference TRBV5-4 and TRBJ2-3, is ETGVTQSPTHLIKTRGQQVTLRCSSQSGHNTVSWYQQALGQGPQFIFQYYREEENGRGNFPPRFSGLQFPNYSSELNVNALELDDSALYLCASSLPVTDTQYFGPGTRLTVL.

The chain links TRBV5-4 to TRBJ2-5, with a tentative D call TRBD2 (6 bases). The CDR3 contains 13 residues. Germline V CDR1 and CDR2: SGHNT, YYREEE (reference sequence). With 0 bases removed from V and 4 bases from J, the gap between germline ends came to 7 bases. CDR3 sequence: CASSLAGGETQYF. CDR3 nucleotide sequence: TGTGCCAGCAGCTTGGCCGGGGGAGAGACCCAGTACTTC. Complete variable domain (other parts from reference TRBV5-4 and TRBJ2-5): ETGVTQSPTHLIKTRGQQVTLRCSSQSGHNTVSWYQQALGQGPQFIFQYYREEENGRGNFPPRFSGLQFPNYSSELNVNALELDDSALYLCASSLAGGETQYFGPGTRLLVL.

Comments on this clone: Mismatch with germline at one junction end may stem from a read error. The chain uses TRBV28 and TRBJ1-2; D is uncertain. The CDR3 contains 11 residues. CDR1 is MDHEN and CDR2 is SYDVKM in the germline V gene. In DNA, the CDR3 is TGTGCCAGCAGGGCGGACTACGGCTACACCTTC. Its protein is CASRADYGYTF.

This clone was counted a single time. The chain has TRBV27 and TRBJ1-4; D gene ambiguous. Germline loops: CDR1 MNHEY, CDR2 SMNVEV (reference sequence). The V gene lost 8 bases and the J gene lost 7 bases, with 20 bases spanning the gap. The CDR3 totals 15 residues. The CDR3 region has the DNA TGTGCCAGCCGCCCCCCGGGGAAGGGAGGTGAAAAACTGTTTTTT. Translating it yields CASRPPGKGGEKLFF.

CDR3 sequence reads: CSASRSGIRNSPLHF. CDR3 nucleotides: TGCAGTGCTAGTAGGTCGGGGATCAGGAATTCACCCCTCCACTTT. J is TRBJ1-6 and V is TRBV20-1; unclear D gene. The V gene lost 3 bases and the J gene lost 7 bases, with 16 bases spanning the gap. The germline gives CDR1 DFQATT, CDR2 SNEGSKA (reference sequence). The CDR3 is 15 amino acids.

CDR3 coding DNA: TGTGCCAGCAGCCAAGAACGTTCAGGGCTCGGTCAGCCCCAGCATTTT. The encoded protein is CASSQERSGLGQPQHF. This chain connects TRBV4-2 to TRBJ1-5; D may be TRBD1 (5 bases). The CDR3 spans 16 residues. V was pared by 0 bases and J by 6 bases, with 15 bases between. In germline, CDR1 is LGHNA, CDR2 YNFKEQ.

The chain links TRBV6-1 to TRBJ2-3, with TRBD2 matching 12 bases. V was pared by 2 bases and J by 6 bases, with 3 bases of the junction left unmatched. The CDR3 length is 15 residues. The germline gives CDR1 MNHNS, CDR2 SASEGT. The CDR3 sequence is CASSELAGGRDTQYF. The CDR3 coding sequence is TGTGCCAGCAGTGAACTAGCGGGGGGGCGGGATACGCAGTATTTT.

This chain joins TRBV7-2 and TRBJ2-5; D call uncertain. Trimming took off 6 bases at V and 2 bases at J, with 13 bases between the two ends. The CDR3 runs to 14 residues. The germline V gene encodes CDR1 SGHTA and CDR2 FQGNSA. This chain's CDR3 is CASRPSVTQETQYF. CDR3 DNA: TGTGCCAGCAGACCGTCGGTGACTCAAGAGACCCAGTACTTC.

The genes are TRBV28 and TRBJ1-2, with D perhaps TRBD1 (6 bases). Germline V gene lookup returns CDR1 MDHEN and CDR2 SYDVKM. This CDR3 comprises 14 residues. Trimming removed 2 bases from V and 4 bases from J, with 11 bases in between. The CDR3 DNA reads TGTGCCAGCAGTTTAGAGACAGGTGCCTATGGCTACACCTTC. Protein: CASSLETGAYGYTF.

The chain uses TRBV7-9 and TRBJ2-1; 8 nucleotides agree with TRBD2. The CDR3 is 16 residues long. V gave up 5 bases and J gave up 0 bases; unmatched junction bases: 6. The germline V gene encodes CDR1 SEHNR and CDR2 FQNEAQ (reference sequence). CDR3 DNA sequence: TGTGCCAGCAGCAGATTAGCGGGGAGCTCCTACAATGAGCAGTTCTTC. Residues: CASSRLAGSSYNEQFF.

The V call is TRBV24-1, the J call TRBJ2-3; TRBD2 aligns across 8 bases. J was trimmed by 0 bases and V by 9 bases; bases with no gene match: 4. Germline V CDR1 and CDR2: KGHDR, SFDVKD. The CDR3 runs to 14 residues. CDR3 in DNA: TGTGCCACCTCGGGGGGGAGGAGCACAGATACGCAGTATTTT. Protein sequence: CATSGGRSTDTQYF.

The V and J genes are TRBV5-1 and TRBJ2-1; 9 bases line up with TRBD2. V was clipped by 0 bases and J by 8 bases; unmatched bases: 9. The CDR3 loop spans 16 amino acids. CDR1 SGHRS and CDR2 YFSETQ come from the germline V gene. The CDR3 sequence: CASSLVGGGAADEQFF. In nucleotides, the CDR3 is TGCGCCAGCAGCTTGGTCGGCGGGGGGGCCGCCGATGAGCAGTTCTTC.